One sample yielded the 21 T cell receptor beta chains listed below, sequenced in a study of blood T cell repertoires in COVID-19. Sequencing used immunoSEQ multiplex PCR; TCRdb keeps in-frame clones, though not all of them. The data show around 140,000 clones, 88% seen once. Sequenced sample: peripheral blood. These receptors originate from a human donor in a cohort sampled during active COVID-19.

The V gene is TRBV19, the J gene TRBJ1-1; D remains unclear. The germline gives CDR1 LNHDA, CDR2 SQIVND (reference sequence). The CDR3 length is 13 residues. Trimming cost V 4 bases and J 7 bases, with 13 bases left between them. This CDR3 reads CASSRGLNLEAFF. The CDR3 DNA follows: TGTGCCAGTAGTAGAGGACTGAATCTTGAAGCTTTCTTT.

The chain joins TRBV9 to TRBJ2-1; 13 positions agree with TRBD2. The CDR3 consists of 15 residues. Trimming at V came to 4 bases and at J to 4 bases, leaving 2 bases not matched to a gene. Germline V gives CDR1 SGDLS, CDR2 YYNGEE. CDR3 in amino acids: CASSPGLAGYNEQFF. The CDR3 DNA is TGTGCCAGCAGCCCGGGACTAGCGGGGTACAATGAGCAGTTCTTC.

The V call is TRBV5-6, the J call TRBJ1-2; 9 bases are a match to TRBD1. The CDR3 runs to 14 residues. Germline V lookup: CDR1 SGHDT, CDR2 YYEEEE. Losses at the gene ends were 4 bases for V and 4 bases for J; bases not matched to a gene: 5. As DNA, the CDR3 is TGTGCCAGCAGCATAACAGGGGGCACCTATGGCTACACCTTC. Translation: CASSITGGTYGYTF.

The rearrangement uses TRBV2 and TRBJ2-5; D unclear. V lost 2 bases and J 5 bases, leaving 6 bases between the germline ends. Germline V gives CDR1 SNHLY, CDR2 FYNNEI. CDR3 length: 12 residues. In nucleotides, the CDR3 is TGTGCCAGCAGTGAAACCAGGGAGACCCAGTACTTC. Translated, it gives CASSETRETQYF.

The chain is built from TRBV7-2 and TRBJ2-2; the match to TRBD2 covers 9 bases. The length of the CDR3 is 18 residues. The trim removed 2 bases at V and 3 bases at J, leaving 10 bases unmatched. The germline V gene encodes CDR1 SGHTA and CDR2 FQGNSA. CDR3 DNA: TGTGCCAGCAGCTTAATCCTAGCGGGGAGAACCTACACCGGGGAGCTGTTTTTT. Translating gives CASSLILAGRTYTGELFF.

This sequence joins TRBV27 and TRBJ2-1, with TRBD2 identical over 10 bases. J lost 4 bases, V lost 7 bases, and 7 bases had no gene match. Germline loops: CDR1 MNHEY, CDR2 SMNVEV (reference sequence). The CDR3 has 15 residues. The CDR3 sequence: CASTQLAGYYNEQFF. The DNA for the CDR3 is TGTGCCAGCACCCAACTAGCGGGGTATTACAATGAGCAGTTCTTC.

This chain joins TRBV7-9 and TRBJ2-7; TRBD2 aligns across 8 bases. The CDR3 loop spans 14 amino acids. Germline V CDR1 and CDR2: SEHNR, FQNEAQ (reference sequence). V shed 1 base and J 8 bases; nucleotides not matched to a gene: 7. CDR3 DNA sequence: TGTGCCAGCAGCTTAGAGTTAGCGGGGAAGCAGCAGTACTTC. It is translated as CASSLELAGKQQYF.

The CDR3 here is CASRTPGLAGGSTGELFF. The CDR3 DNA follows: TGTGCCAGCAGGACACCGGGACTAGCGGGGGGGTCTACCGGGGAGCTGTTTTTT. The rearrangement uses TRBV7-2 and TRBJ2-2; 16 bases match TRBD2. CDR1 and CDR2 (germline): SGHTA, FQGNSA. This CDR3 spans 18 amino acids. V gave up 6 bases and J gave up 5 bases; unmatched junction bases: 9.

The V and J genes are TRBV4-1 and TRBJ2-3, with D possibly being TRBD1 (6 bases). Trimming cost V 4 bases and J 2 bases, with 10 bases left between them. Germline V lookup: CDR1 MGHRA, CDR2 YSYEKL. The CDR3 has 14 amino acids. Written as DNA, the CDR3 is TGCGCCAGCAGCCCCCCAGGGGCCACAGATACGCAGTATTTT. This codes for CASSPPGATDTQYF.

As DNA, the CDR3 is TGTGCCAGCAGCTCGACACCCAATGAGCAGTTCTTC. Protein: CASSSTPNEQFF. The rearrangement uses TRBV11-3 and TRBJ2-1; D unclear. V shed 4 bases and J shed 6 bases, with 7 bases lying between them. CDR3 length: 12 amino acids. Germline loops: CDR1 SGHNT, CDR2 YENEEA.

This sequence joins TRBV19 and TRBJ1-5; 9 nucleotides align to TRBD1. CDR3 length: 15 amino acids. CDR1 LNHDA and CDR2 SQIVND come from the germline V gene (reference sequence). After removal of 5 bases from V and 6 bases from J, the junction contained 8 bases not matched to a gene. This CDR3 is CASSPRDRATQPQHF. DNA of the CDR3: TGTGCCAGTAGTCCCCGGGACAGGGCTACTCAGCCCCAGCATTTT.

The V call is TRBV7-3, the J call TRBJ2-3, with TRBD2 matching 13 bases. Losses at the gene ends were 3 bases for V and 0 bases for J; bases not matched to a gene: 3. Germline V gene lookup returns CDR1 SGHTA and CDR2 FQGTGA. The CDR3 has 17 residues. Here the CDR3 DNA reads TGTGCCAGCAGCTTGGCGGGACTAGCGGGGAGCACAGATACGCAGTATTTT. Translating gives CASSLAGLAGSTDTQYF.

The V gene is TRBV7-9, the J gene TRBJ1-2, with 7 bases lining up with TRBD1. The CDR3 runs to 15 residues. Losses at the gene ends were 3 bases for V and 6 bases for J; bases not matched to a gene: 10. Germline V gives CDR1 SEHNR, CDR2 FQNEAQ (reference sequence). The CDR3: CASSLRGRRIDGYTF. Written as DNA, the CDR3 is TGTGCCAGCAGCTTGAGGGGGCGACGGATTGATGGCTACACCTTC.

The chain employs TRBV3-1 (or the pseudogene TRBV3-2) and TRBJ1-2; D is undetermined. The CDR3 is 14 residues long. The V and J ends lost 5 bases and 4 bases respectively, with 14 bases between them. In germline, CDR1 is LGHDT, CDR2 YNNKEL (reference sequence). The CDR3 loop is CASSAGKRFYGYTF. CDR3 DNA sequence: TGTGCCAGCAGCGCCGGCAAGAGGTTCTATGGCTACACCTTC.

This sequence joins TRBV5-6 and TRBJ2-7; D call uncertain. CDR1 and CDR2 from the germline V gene are SGHDT and YYEEEE. This CDR3 is 13 amino acids long. The germline V and J ends were trimmed by 0 bases and 1 base, with 5 bases remaining between them. CDR3 DNA sequence: TGTGCCAGCAGCTTGGGAGTTTCCTACGAGCAGTACTTC. Translating it yields CASSLGVSYEQYF.

The table lists this clone with a few counts. This chain connects TRBV7-9 to TRBJ1-1; D is uncertain. V was pared by 3 bases and J by 0 bases, with 8 bases between. Germline V gene data show CDR1 as SEHNR and CDR2 as FQNEAQ (reference sequence). The CDR3 runs to 14 residues. CDR3 coding DNA: TGTGCCAGCAGCTTTACAGCTATGAACACTGAAGCTTTCTTT. This codes for CASSFTAMNTEAFF.

V and J are TRBV6-5 and TRBJ1-4, with 7 bases that match TRBD1. Germline assignment: CDR1 MNHEY and CDR2 SVGAGI. The CDR3 extends over 15 amino acids. The J segment lost 4 bases and the V segment lost 2 bases, leaving 4 bases of the junction unmatched. The chain's CDR3 is CASSYGGQDNEKLFF. As DNA, the CDR3 is TGTGCCAGCAGTTACGGAGGACAGGATAATGAAAAACTGTTTTTT.

The gene calls are TRBV6-5 and TRBJ2-7; TRBD2 is a possible D gene (5 bases). Germline V gives CDR1 MNHEY, CDR2 SVGAGI. V shed 5 bases and J shed 0 bases, with 14 bases lying between them. The CDR3 runs to 15 residues. This chain's CDR3 is CASSPDYAGSYEQYF. CDR3 nucleotides: TGTGCCAGCAGTCCTGACTACGCGGGCTCCTACGAGCAGTACTTC.

The chain recombines TRBV5-8 with TRBJ1-1; D may be TRBD1 (5 bases). This CDR3 comprises 14 residues. Germline assignment: CDR1 SGHTS and CDR2 YDEGEE. Trimming took off 1 base at V and 12 bases at J, with 19 bases between the two ends. The CDR3 DNA follows: TGTGCCAGCAGCTTGAGAGAGGCCCAGGGTAAAACTTTCTTT. Translation gives CASSLREAQGKTFF.

This chain joins TRBV5-1 and TRBJ2-7; 7 bases line up with TRBD1. Germline V lookup: CDR1 SGHRS, CDR2 YFSETQ. V was pared by 2 bases and J by 6 bases, with 14 bases of the junction left unmatched. This CDR3 is built from 16 residues. CDR3 sequence: CASSFPKPGTEGEQYF. The CDR3 nucleotides are TGCGCCAGCAGCTTTCCAAAACCCGGGACAGAAGGCGAGCAGTACTTC.

The chain links TRBV7-9 to TRBJ1-4; TRBD1 aligns across 8 bases. With 6 bases clipped from V and 5 bases from J, the junction kept 8 bases outside the gene matches. This CDR3 contains 15 residues. Germline assignment: CDR1 SEHNR and CDR2 FQNEAQ (reference sequence). The CDR3 DNA reads TGTGCCAGCAGTCCCACAGGGGGTCGGAATGAAAAACTGTTTTTT. It encodes CASSPTGGRNEKLFF.